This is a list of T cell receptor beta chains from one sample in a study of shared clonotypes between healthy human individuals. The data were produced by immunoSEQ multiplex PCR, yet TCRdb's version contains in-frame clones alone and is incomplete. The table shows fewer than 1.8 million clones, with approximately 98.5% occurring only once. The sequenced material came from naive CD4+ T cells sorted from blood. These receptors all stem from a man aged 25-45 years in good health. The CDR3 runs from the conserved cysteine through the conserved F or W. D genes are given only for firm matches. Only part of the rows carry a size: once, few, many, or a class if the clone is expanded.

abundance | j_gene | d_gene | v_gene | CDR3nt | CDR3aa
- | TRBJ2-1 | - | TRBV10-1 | TGCGCCAGCAGTGAGTACCCGAGCGGCCTCTACAATGAGCAGTTCTTC | CASSEYPSGLYNEQFF
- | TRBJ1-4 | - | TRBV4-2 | TGTGCCAGCAGCCAAAGGAGGACGCCTAATGAAAAACTGTTTTTT | CASSQRRTPNEKLFF
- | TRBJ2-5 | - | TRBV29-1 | TGCAGCGTTGAGACAAGGGGCCGTGGGGGTGCGACCCAGTACTTC | CSVETRGRGGATQYF
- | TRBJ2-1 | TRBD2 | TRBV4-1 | TGCGCCAGCAGCCAGAGGCTAGCGGGAGTGAATGAGCAGTTCTTC | CASSQRLAGVNEQFF
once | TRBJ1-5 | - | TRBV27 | TGTGCCAGCAGTTTAATGTGGGGGGAAAATCAGCCCCAGCATTTT | CASSLMWGENQPQHF
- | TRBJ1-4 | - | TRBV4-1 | TGCGCCAGCAGCCAAGTAGAGGAAAAACTGTTTTTT | CASSQVEEKLFF
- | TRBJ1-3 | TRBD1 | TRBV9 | TGTGCCAGCAGCGTGGAGGGGACAGGCCTTGGAAACACCATATATTTT | CASSVEGTGLGNTIYF
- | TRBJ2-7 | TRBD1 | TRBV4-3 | TGCGCCAGCAGCCAAGCCCCGGGACAGGACTACGAGCAGTACTTC | CASSQAPGQDYEQYF
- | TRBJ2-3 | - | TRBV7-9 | TGTGCCAGCAGTCTGGGTGGAGGGGCAGATACGCAGTATTTT | CASSLGGGADTQYF
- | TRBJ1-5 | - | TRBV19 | TGTGCCAGTAGTAGTCGGGGAGTGGTTCAGCCCCAGCATTTT | CASSSRGVVQPQHF
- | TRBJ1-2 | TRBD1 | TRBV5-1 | TGCGCCAGCAGCCTGGGACAGGGGACCGCTGGCTACACCTTC | CASSLGQGTAGYTF
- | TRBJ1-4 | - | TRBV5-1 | TGCGCCAGCAGCTTGGGAGGTGTTAATGAAAAACTGTTTTTT | CASSLGGVNEKLFF